These T cell receptor beta chains were read from a single sample in a study of T cells in Graves' hyperthyroidism and ophthalmopathy. TCRdb used MiXCR to reprocess the multiplex PCR reads, holding one entry per CDR3 protein. The repertoire holds 490,000 or so distinct CDR3 sequences, with roughly 23% as singletons. Input material: blood. All receptors derive from a woman aged 70 to 79 with Graves' ophthalmopathy. Both conserved end residues are part of each CDR3. The order of the fields is CDR3 DNA, CDR3 protein, clone size, D gene, J gene, V gene. A D gene is named only where the DNA matches it firmly. Size is stated for part of the rows, as once, few or many counts, or as a class when the clone is expanded.

TGCAGTGCTAGAGTACCCTCCCATGCCGAGCAGTACTTC CSARVPSHAEQYF NA NA TRBJ2-7 TRBV20-1
TGTGCCAGCAGAGGAGGGACCTACGAGCAGTACTTC CASRGGTYEQYF NA NA TRBJ2-7 TRBV2
TGTGCCAGCAGCCCAGGACTATATTATGAGCAGTTCTTC CASSPGLYYEQFF few NA TRBJ2-1 TRBV11-3
TGTGCCAGCCGGGGCCCCGGAGATACGCAGTATTTT CASRGPGDTQYF many NA TRBJ2-3 TRBV12-3/TRBV12-4
TGTGCCAGCAGTGACGGGTCAGGAAAACTGTTTTTT CASSDGSGKLFF few NA TRBJ1-4 TRBV6-4
TGTGCCAGCACCGAGTCTGGGGCCAACGTCCTGACTTTC CASTESGANVLTF NA NA TRBJ2-6 TRBV6-2/TRBV6-3
TGCGCCAGCAGCCTTCCGGGACAGGGATACGAGCAGTACTTC CASSLPGQGYEQYF few TRBD1 TRBJ2-7 TRBV5-1
TGTGCCAGCAGTAGATCGGGACAGGGGGCGGCTGAAGCTTTCTTT CASSRSGQGAAEAFF NA TRBD1 TRBJ1-1 TRBV3-1
TGTGCCAGCAGCTTGACAGACAGGTACAATGAGCAGTTCTTC CASSLTDRYNEQFF NA NA TRBJ2-1 TRBV11-3
TGTGCCAGCAGCCAAGGTTCTCCTGGACAGGTGTCGGGCTACACCTTC CASSQGSPGQVSGYTF NA TRBD1 TRBJ1-2 TRBV3-1
TGTGCCTGGGGCAGGGAGGAGACTGAAGCTTTCTTT CAWGREETEAFF many NA TRBJ1-1 TRBV30
TGTGCCAGCGGGCGGGGACACACAGATACGCAGTATTTT CASGRGHTDTQYF few NA TRBJ2-3 TRBV18
TGTGCCAGCAGCTTAGCGAGACAGGATCCCTACGAGCAGTACTTC CASSLARQDPYEQYF NA NA TRBJ2-7 TRBV7-2
TGTGCCAGCAGTGGGACGGCCCTTTATAGCAATCAGCCCCAGCATTTT CASSGTALYSNQPQHF NA NA TRBJ1-5 TRBV2
TGTGCCAGCAGCCGAGAGGGACAGTCCTACGAGCAGTACTTC CASSREGQSYEQYF few TRBD1 TRBJ2-7 TRBV7-9
TGCGCCAGCAGGAGGTCAGGAGGCACTGAAGCTTTCTTT CASRRSGGTEAFF NA NA TRBJ1-1 TRBV4-1
TGTGCCAGCAGTTACACATGGCCGGGACAGGGTACGTCACCCCTCCACTTT CASSYTWPGQGTSPLHF NA TRBD1 TRBJ1-6 TRBV6-5
TGTGCCAGCAGCCAAGATTTGGGACTAGCGGGCGATGAGCAGTTCTTC CASSQDLGLAGDEQFF NA TRBD2 TRBJ2-1 TRBV3-1
TGTGCCAGCCTGGCGGGGAACACTGAAGCTTTCTTT CASLAGNTEAFF NA NA TRBJ1-1 TRBV28
TGTGCCTCAGCAGCCAGGGGGCTTTACAATGAGCAGTTCTTC CASAARGLYNEQFF few TRBD1 TRBJ2-1 TRBV11-3
TGTGCCAGCAGCTCGGGACAGGGAAACACCATATATTTT CASSSGQGNTIYF few TRBD1 TRBJ1-3 TRBV11-2
TGTGCCAGCAGTTCCAAAGACACTGAAGCTTTCTTT CASSSKDTEAFF NA NA TRBJ1-1 TRBV12-3/TRBV12-4
TGTGCCAGCAGTGAAGTCGGGGGTCGCTACGAGCAGTACTTC CASSEVGGRYEQYF many NA TRBJ2-7 TRBV2
TGTGCCAGCAGGCACAGGCTGCCAGGCACCGGGGAGCTGTTTTTT CASRHRLPGTGELFF NA NA TRBJ2-2 TRBV6-1
TGCAGCGTTGAACTCGGGACGAGGGGTGGCTACACCTTC CSVELGTRGGYTF NA NA TRBJ1-2 TRBV29-1
TGCGCCAGCAGCCCCGCTAGCGGACAAGAGACCCAGTACTTC CASSPASGQETQYF NA TRBD2 TRBJ2-5 TRBV5-1
TGTGCCAGCAGTTATTGGACAAATTCCTACGAGCAGTACTTC CASSYWTNSYEQYF many NA TRBJ2-7 TRBV28
TGTGCCAGCAGCCAAATCTTCGGGGGTCTAGCCAAAAACATTCAGTACTTC CASSQIFGGLAKNIQYF many NA TRBJ2-4 TRBV28
TGCAGTGCCCGGACTAGCGGGGCCTACGAGCAGTACTTC CSARTSGAYEQYF few TRBD2 TRBJ2-7 TRBV20-1
TGTGCCAGCAGTTACCTCCCTTACGAGCAGTACTTC CASSYLPYEQYF few NA TRBJ2-7 TRBV6-5
TGTGCCAGCAGCGTAGGGACTTCGCACAATGAGCAGTTCTTC CASSVGTSHNEQFF few NA TRBJ2-1 TRBV9
TGTGCCTGGAGCGCACCCCCGGGGGACGAAGCTTTCTTT CAWSAPPGDEAFF NA NA TRBJ1-1 TRBV30
TGTGCCAGCAGCCGTTACAGGGGGGACGGCTACACCTTC CASSRYRGDGYTF NA TRBD1 TRBJ1-2 TRBV14
TGTGCCAGCAGCCAACAGGGGAGGTATGGCTACACCTTC CASSQQGRYGYTF few TRBD1 TRBJ1-2 TRBV6-2/TRBV6-3
TGTGCCAGCAGCCCATTTCCTCGGACGGGAGGGGCTGATACGCAGTATTTT CASSPFPRTGGADTQYF few TRBD2 TRBJ2-3 TRBV3-1
TGTGCCAGCAGTCCTTCTTTTCGGACTCGGAGGTCCTACGAGCAGTACTTC CASSPSFRTRRSYEQYF many NA TRBJ2-7 TRBV28
TGTGCCAGCAGCCCAACAGGGAAAGATGGCTACACCTTC CASSPTGKDGYTF NA NA TRBJ1-2 TRBV3-1
TGTGCCAGCAACATTTTGGGTGGCGAGCAGTACTTC CASNILGGEQYF NA NA TRBJ2-7 TRBV28
TGTGCCAGCGGGGGGGGAGATACGCAGTATTTT CASGGGDTQYF many TRBD2 TRBJ2-3 TRBV28
TGTGCCAGCAGTTACGGACAGGGGAGGACAGATACGCAGTATTTT CASSYGQGRTDTQYF many TRBD1 TRBJ2-3 TRBV12-3/TRBV12-4
TGTGCCACCAGTGAAAGGCAGAACTATGGCTACACCTTC CATSERQNYGYTF NA NA TRBJ1-2 TRBV24-1
TGTGCCATCAGCCAGGGTGCCTACAATGAGCAGTTCTTC CAISQGAYNEQFF NA NA TRBJ2-1 TRBV10-3
TGCGCCAGCAGCCCCAGCCTCAATGAGCAGTTCTTC CASSPSLNEQFF NA NA TRBJ2-1 TRBV5-1
TGTGCCAGCCGCGCGGGACTAGTGATAGATACGCAGTATTTT CASRAGLVIDTQYF NA TRBD2 TRBJ2-3 TRBV28
TGCGCCAGCAGCCAAGTCAAGGGACTATTATCAGATACGCAGTATTTT CASSQVKGLLSDTQYF NA TRBD2 TRBJ2-3 TRBV4-3
TGTGCCAGCAGTAGAAGGTTCGGCCAGGGGAATTCACCCCTCCACTTT CASSRRFGQGNSPLHF NA NA TRBJ1-6 TRBV5-5
TGTGCCAGCAGAAATACAGGGGGCTATAGATCACCCCTCCACTTT CASRNTGGYRSPLHF NA TRBD1 TRBJ1-6 TRBV6-1
TGTGCCACCAGTGATCCACCTTTTGGGACAGGGGTTGAGACCCAGTACTTC CATSDPPFGTGVETQYF NA TRBD1 TRBJ2-5 TRBV24-1
TGTGCCAGTAGTTGGACCGGGACTGAAGCTTTCTTT CASSWTGTEAFF few NA TRBJ1-1 TRBV19
TGTGCCACCAGCAGCATTAAGTCGCCCCAGCATTTT CATSSIKSPQHF few NA TRBJ1-5 TRBV15
TGCAGCGTTCAGCGGGGGAGCACAGATACGCAGTATTTT CSVQRGSTDTQYF many TRBD2 TRBJ2-3 TRBV29-1
TGCAGTGCTAGAGATCGTGGACCCCAACCGTATAATTCACCCCTCCACTTT CSARDRGPQPYNSPLHF NA NA TRBJ1-6 TRBV20-1
TGTGCCAGCTCTCGTCGACTAGCGGGAGGACTCACAGATACGCAGTATTTT CASSRRLAGGLTDTQYF NA TRBD2 TRBJ2-3 TRBV18
TGTGCCAGTAGTAGAGGACAGACACCCCAAGAGACCCAGTACTTC CASSRGQTPQETQYF few NA TRBJ2-5 TRBV19
TGTGCCAGCAGCTACGGGCAACACGATCAGCCCCAGCATTTT CASSYGQHDQPQHF few NA TRBJ1-5 TRBV7-6
TGTGCCTGGGAGAGGGACAGCATGAACACTGAAGCTTTCTTT CAWERDSMNTEAFF many TRBD1 TRBJ1-1 TRBV30
TGTGCCAGCAGGCGCGGGGTAAACTATGGCTACACCTTC CASRRGVNYGYTF NA NA TRBJ1-2 TRBV3-1
TGTGCCAGCAGACCCATCGCAGGAACCTCTGGAAACACCATATATTTT CASRPIAGTSGNTIYF NA NA TRBJ1-3 TRBV6-1
TGTGCCACCAGTGAGGCGGGGACAGGGACCTCGGGGCAAGAGACCCAGTACTTC CATSEAGTGTSGQETQYF many TRBD1 TRBJ2-5 TRBV24-1